This T cell receptor beta chain was profiled in a study of blood T cell repertoires in COVID-19. Background on the study: PBMCs, B-cell-depleted T cells, or T cells provided the cDNA or gDNA that made up the material.

Here immunoSEQ multiplex PCR was the method, and the copy in TCRdb shows in-frame clones only, minus some. The sample consists of about 82,000 clones, 75% to 90% of them appearing once. This clone was observed a few times. The receptor was isolated from a woman between 45 and 60 years old with acute COVID-19. The sequencing input was PBMCs or T cells enriched from blood (not recorded which).

For the CDR3, the DNA is TGTGCCAGCAGCTTAGGACTAGCGCCCGAGCAGTACTTC. It translates to CASSLGLAPEQYF. The rearrangement joins TRBV5-4 to TRBJ2-7, with 9 bases lining up with TRBD2. There are 13 residues in the CDR3. V lost 2 bases and J lost 6; bases outside the gene matches: 3. Germline loops: CDR1 SGHNT, CDR2 YYREEE (reference sequence). Complete variable domain (other parts from reference TRBV5-4 and TRBJ2-7): ETGVTQSPTHLIKTRGQQVTLRCSSQSGHNTVSWYQQALGQGPQFIFQYYREEENGRGNFPPRFSGLQFPNYSSELNVNALELDDSALYLCASSLGLAPEQYFGPGTRLTVT.